The rows below give T cell receptor beta chains drawn from one sample of a study of T cell changes during pregnancy in multiple sclerosis. Sequenced by immunoSEQ multiplex PCR; TCRdb stores in-frame clones only, minus some. Of about 38,000 clones detected, approximately 94% appear once; the ten largest clones hold approximately 0.41%. The starting material was CD4+ T cells from peripheral blood mononuclear cells, obtained in the second trimester of pregnancy. Receptors originate from a female donor with multiple sclerosis, enrolled in a pregnancy study. Both conserved end residues are part of each CDR3. The order of the fields is V gene, J gene, clone size, D gene, CDR3 protein, CDR3 DNA. D genes are given only for firm matches. Size is stated for part of the rows, as once, few or many counts, or as a class when the clone is expanded.

TRBV5-1,TRBJ2-1,.,.,CASSLGGGGPHNEQFF,TGCGCCAGCAGCTTGGGCGGCGGGGGCCCTCATAATGAGCAGTTCTTC
TRBV19,TRBJ2-2,.,.,CASSSRGGANTGELFF,TGTGCCAGTAGTTCCCGAGGAGGCGCGAACACCGGGGAGCTGTTTTTT
TRBV27,TRBJ2-1,.,TRBD2,CASSSGLLAGVYNEQFF,TGTGCCAGCAGTTCCGGCCTACTGGCGGGGGTGTACAATGAGCAGTTCTTC
TRBV2,TRBJ1-1,.,.,CASSPRVKNARYTTNTEAFF,TGTGCCAGCAGCCCCAGGGTTAAGAATGCCCGTTACACTACGAACACTGAAGCTTTCTTT
TRBV9,TRBJ1-2,once,TRBD1,CASSPGQGNYGYTF,TGTGCCAGCAGCCCGGGACAGGGTAACTATGGCTACACCTTC
TRBV5-1,TRBJ1-1,once,.,CASSLQGNTEAFF,TGCGCCAGCAGCTTGCAGGGGAACACTGAAGCTTTCTTT
TRBV6-4,TRBJ1-5,once,.,CARGGQGACLDQPQHF,TGTGCCAGGGGAGGGCAGGGTGCCTGTCTGGATCAGCCCCAGCATTTT
TRBV5-4,TRBJ2-3,.,TRBD1,CASSLAGTGGVTDTQYF,TGTGCCAGCAGCTTGGCTGGGACAGGGGGTGTCACAGATACGCAGTATTTT
TRBV30,TRBJ1-6,.,.,CACSGEYNSPLHF,TGTGCCTGCTCCGGGGAGTATAATTCACCCCTCCACTTT
TRBV5-1,TRBJ1-6,.,.,CASSLGQSDNSPLHF,TGCGCCAGCAGCTTGGGACAGTCGGATAATTCACCCCTCCACTTT
TRBV2,TRBJ2-3,.,TRBD2,CASSPTSSGRANTQYF,TGTGCCAGCAGTCCAACTTCTAGCGGGAGGGCGAATACGCAGTATTTT
TRBV5-1,TRBJ1-1,once,TRBD1,CASSLEMTGPEAFF,TGCGCCAGCAGCTTGGAAATGACAGGGCCTGAAGCTTTCTTT
TRBV7-2,TRBJ2-7,.,.,CASSLNRQNEQYF,TGTGCCAGCAGCTTAAACAGGCAAAACGAGCAGTACTTC
TRBV28,TRBJ2-3,.,TRBD2,CASSFLRLAGVKDTQYF,TGTGCCAGCAGTTTTTTGAGACTAGCGGGAGTTAAAGATACGCAGTATTTT
TRBV19,TRBJ2-7,.,TRBD1,CASSVDRGEQYF,TGTGCCAGTAGTGTAGACAGGGGCGAGCAGTACTTC